A selection of T cell receptor beta chains follows, all from one sample in a study of read filtering for tumor transcriptome and immune sequencing. TCRdb itself ran the reads through MiXCR, one entry per CDR3 protein. The sample shows around 130,000 distinct CDR3 sequences, 10% to 15% of them seen only once. Sequencing used a population of CD138-negative cells sorted from bone marrow. Receptors originate from a donor at least 40 years old with multiple myeloma. Both conserved end residues are part of each CDR3. Each record gives: D gene, CDR3 length, J gene, clone size, V gene, CDR3 DNA, CDR3 protein. D genes are given only for firm matches. Some rows have no size entry. The others give once, few or many, or a class for an expanded clone.

d_call: .; cdr3_length: 11; j_call: TRBJ2-5; clone_size: .; v_call: TRBV12-5; cdr3_nt: TGTGCTAGTGGTTTGGGGGAGACCCAGTACTTC; cdr3_aa: CASGLGETQYF
d_call: .; cdr3_length: 10; j_call: TRBJ2-5; clone_size: many; v_call: TRBV29-1; cdr3_nt: TGCAGCGTACACGTGGGGGCCCAGTACTTC; cdr3_aa: CSVHVGAQYF
d_call: .; cdr3_length: 14; j_call: TRBJ1-1; clone_size: many; v_call: TRBV9; cdr3_nt: TGTGCCAGCAGCGTAGGAGGGGGGAGAACTGAAGCTTTCTTT; cdr3_aa: CASSVGGGRTEAFF
d_call: TRBD2; cdr3_length: 16; j_call: TRBJ2-3; clone_size: .; v_call: TRBV5-1; cdr3_nt: TGCGCCAGCAGCTTGGAGGGGAGGGTCGGCACAGATACGCAGTATTTT; cdr3_aa: CASSLEGRVGTDTQYF
d_call: .; cdr3_length: 13; j_call: TRBJ2-3; clone_size: .; v_call: TRBV6-5; cdr3_nt: TGTGCCAGCAGCGGATCCTCGGGCTATACGCAGTATTTT; cdr3_aa: CASSGSSGYTQYF
d_call: TRBD2; cdr3_length: 22; j_call: TRBJ2-3; clone_size: many; v_call: TRBV4-1; cdr3_nt: TGCGCCAGCAGCCAATCCCCTAGGAGGGGACTAGCGGGGGGGCAGGGCACAGATACGCAGTATTTT; cdr3_aa: CASSQSPRRGLAGGQGTDTQYF
d_call: .; cdr3_length: 13; j_call: TRBJ2-7; clone_size: many; v_call: TRBV5-1; cdr3_nt: TGCGCCAGCAGCACGGACGGGGCGTACGAGCAGTACTTC; cdr3_aa: CASSTDGAYEQYF
d_call: .; cdr3_length: 13; j_call: TRBJ2-7; clone_size: many; v_call: TRBV20-1; cdr3_nt: TGCAGTGCAAGGCGGGATTTGGCCTACGAGCAGTACTTC; cdr3_aa: CSARRDLAYEQYF
d_call: TRBD1; cdr3_length: 13; j_call: TRBJ1-1; clone_size: many; v_call: TRBV6-2/TRBV6-3; cdr3_nt: TGTGCCAGCATTCGACAGGGGGCCACTGAAGCTTTCTTT; cdr3_aa: CASIRQGATEAFF
d_call: .; cdr3_length: 15; j_call: TRBJ2-3; clone_size: many; v_call: TRBV6-5; cdr3_nt: TGTGCCAGCATTCGCGGAGCAGATTCCACAGATACGCAGTATTTT; cdr3_aa: CASIRGADSTDTQYF
d_call: TRBD1; cdr3_length: 16; j_call: TRBJ2-7; clone_size: many; v_call: TRBV7-2; cdr3_nt: TGTGCCAGCAGCTCAAGACAGGGGCCGAGCTCCTACGAGCAGTACTTC; cdr3_aa: CASSSRQGPSSYEQYF
d_call: TRBD2; cdr3_length: 13; j_call: TRBJ2-1; clone_size: many; v_call: TRBV4-2; cdr3_nt: TGTGCCAGCAGCCAAGGGACTAGCCCCGAGCAGTTCTTC; cdr3_aa: CASSQGTSPEQFF
d_call: .; cdr3_length: 14; j_call: TRBJ2-7; clone_size: many; v_call: TRBV5-4; cdr3_nt: TGTGCCAGCAGCTTTTGGGAGGCCACCTACGAGCAGTACTTC; cdr3_aa: CASSFWEATYEQYF
d_call: TRBD1; cdr3_length: 14; j_call: TRBJ2-5; clone_size: many; v_call: TRBV7-7; cdr3_nt: TGTGCCAGCAGCCCCGGGACAGACCAAGAGACTCAGTACTTC; cdr3_aa: CASSPGTDQETQYF
d_call: .; cdr3_length: 15; j_call: TRBJ2-5; clone_size: many; v_call: TRBV7-2; cdr3_nt: TGTGCCAGCAGCTTATTGGGGGGTGGAAAAGAGACCCAGTACTTC; cdr3_aa: CASSLLGGGKETQYF
d_call: TRBD2; cdr3_length: 16; j_call: TRBJ2-1; clone_size: many; v_call: TRBV6-1; cdr3_nt: TGTGCCAGCAGGAAACTAGCGGGGGGGCCCTTCGATGAGCAGTTCTTC; cdr3_aa: CASRKLAGGPFDEQFF
d_call: .; cdr3_length: 15; j_call: TRBJ1-5; clone_size: many; v_call: TRBV6-1; cdr3_nt: TGTGCCAGCAGTGAAGGTTGGACGGCCAATCAGCCCCAGCATTTT; cdr3_aa: CASSEGWTANQPQHF
d_call: TRBD2; cdr3_length: 17; j_call: TRBJ2-1; clone_size: many; v_call: TRBV12-3/TRBV12-4; cdr3_nt: TGTGCCAGCCAACCGACTAGCGGGGGGTTGCGGGGGAATGAGCAGTTCTTC; cdr3_aa: CASQPTSGGLRGNEQFF
d_call: TRBD1; cdr3_length: 16; j_call: TRBJ2-2; clone_size: .; v_call: TRBV19; cdr3_nt: TGTGCCAGTAGTAGCTCCGGGACAGTCAACACCGGGGAGCTGTTTTTT; cdr3_aa: CASSSSGTVNTGELFF
d_call: .; cdr3_length: 14; j_call: TRBJ2-3; clone_size: many; v_call: TRBV20-1; cdr3_nt: TGCAGTGCTAGAGGGACAGAAAGAGGAGATACGCAGTATTTT; cdr3_aa: CSARGTERGDTQYF